This TCR beta chain comes out of a study of beta chain features in type 1 diabetes listed by TCRdb under 2018. In terms of the full investigation: Patients and healthy donors did not differ in mean age, gender distribution, total cell number or subset yield. Whereas all 30 or so donors provided naive and central memory subsets, regulatory and stem cell-like memory subsets were isolated from just 8 patients and roughly 8 healthy donors. A total of some 100,000,000 sorted cells were examined across all samples, and a strong correlation was observed between cell number per subset and RNA yield. In the study, recently diagnosed type 1 diabetes patients and matched healthy donors were compared on the TCRB repertoires of their sorted circulating CD4+ T cell subsets. The paper's findings and limits, for the study overall: Only small numbers of individuals were included in the HLA sub-analyses, which left unresolved whether HLA type had any influence on TCRB rearrangement. The naive, central memory and regulatory TCRB repertoires appeared to resemble one another more closely among patients than among healthy donors. Patients with type 1 diabetes made fewer insertions and deleted more nucleotides at VDJ recombination sites, implying thymic rearrangement abnormalities. A moderate but significant shortening of TCRB CDR3 length was observed in type 1 diabetes patients in all four CD4+ subsets. Shorter templates might be favored by PCR, yet because patient and control samples were amplified and corrected together, any such skew would affect both groups equally. Because cDNA was sequenced instead of genomic DNA, highly expressing activated cells could be over-represented, though the groups showed no difference in activation or CD3 levels.

Each donor gave one peripheral blood draw, averaging about 100 mL, which was collected into heparinised tubes. Using a panel that included CD45RO, CCR7, CD25, CD127, CD95 and CD27, naive, central memory, regulatory and stem cell-like memory CD4+ T cells were sorted on a BD FACSAria II. All sorted populations exceeded 95% purity. Right away, PBMCs were isolated by Lymphoprep density gradient centrifugation and were stained directly, with no culture step. Samples were stained and sorted in pairs, with one healthy donor and one patient per experiment, so that batch effects were minimized. The entire amount of isolated RNA was reverse transcribed using the High Capacity cDNA Reverse Transcription Kit, so the sequenced TCRB transcripts were expressed ones. Naive, central memory and regulatory T cell samples underwent deep immunoSEQ sequencing, averaging around 3.9 million total reads per sample. After sorted cells were lysed in RLT buffer, RNA was extracted with DNase-treated RNeasy Micro or Mini kits, with the choice depending on cell number. To prevent cross-contamination, every cell subset was processed on its own, while patient and healthy donor samples were processed together. TCRB sequences were amplified from cDNA with the immunoSEQ multiplex PCR, producing 87-bp fragments spanning the CDR3 region. Sequencing of the amplicons was done on the Illumina HiSeq platform. The authors' analysis ran thus. PCR bias was computationally corrected using synthetic template baselines, reads within Hamming distance 2 were collapsed, and singletons that could not be merged were discarded. Reads were aligned to IMGT to assign V, D and J genes, CDR3 length, and insertions or deletions at six rearrangement sites. Within each subset, clonotype counts were normalized to the number of sorted cells before true diversity and Gini coefficients were calculated with the tcR R package. The overlap coefficient, calculated on TCRB nucleotide sequences, was used to quantify repertoire sharing. Entries here come from immuneACCESS through TCRdb and include only in-frame sequences with V and J called. Some clones fail to appear in such tables; in the studies checked, an unresolved V gene covers under half of the shortfall, and the cause of the remainder is unknown. That table supplies the V and J calls and clone size; D and trimming were determined from the DNA. Within this sample are about 59,000 clones, with roughly three fifths of them counted one time only. Of the sample, 2.2% falls within the top ten clones.

Here V drops 3 bases and J drops 5 bases, and the junction holds 3 bases not matched to any gene. The cysteine opens and the phenylalanine closes a CDR3 of 14 amino acids. The only DNA kept is the CDR3, 42 bases in frame from the first base. From the germline V gene, CDR1 is SGHDN and CDR2 is FVKESK. This clone was detected a few times. Its antigen is still unknown. No base quality values were provided; no much bigger clone lies one nucleotide off. The receptor was isolated from a woman aged 18-29 years in good health. The specimen sequenced was Tregs from blood. The cell subset or site label on this specimen signifies: regulatory CD4+ T cells. The V and J segments used are TRBV14 and TRBJ2-3; 9 middle bases align to TRBD2. The base sequence is TGTGCCAGCAGCCAGCGGGAGGGTCTAGATACGCAGTATTTT. Translated, it reads CASSQREGLDTQYF.